The following is a T cell receptor (beta chain) sequence with its context. Its antigen remains unidentified. This sample was taken from a study of OX40 agonist ivuxolimab in advanced cancers. Study as a whole: At 82.7% male, the cohort had a mean age of 60 years, ranging from roughly 20 to 79. Study-wide results and limits: Certain nonresponding patients likewise had low normalized T-cell clonal expansion.

The protocol was immunoSEQ multiplex PCR, while the TCRdb copy is restricted to in-frame clones and leaves out a portion. The sample contains 60,000 or so clones, 88% of which appear only once. Germline assignment: CDR1 DFQATT and CDR2 SNEGSKA (reference sequence). V was shortened by 5 bases and J by 6 bases, with 4 bases between the two germline ends. There are 9 residues in the CDR3. The chain carries TRBV20-1 and TRBJ1-2; D gene uncertain. The specimen comprised CD4+ or CD8+ T cells sorted from blood, sampled in a trial of the OX40 agonist ivuxolimab. This TCR came from an adult with an advanced solid tumor such as melanoma, head and neck, liver or kidney cancer. The chain's CDR3 is CSALDGYTF. CDR3 in DNA: TGCAGTGCTCTTGATGGCTACACCTTC.